The 27 T cell receptor beta chains given below trace back to one sample, sequenced in a study of shared clonotypes between healthy human individuals. Repertoires were generated with immunoSEQ multiplex PCR, while TCRdb's copy carries only in-frame clones and drops some. The sample shows hundreds of thousands of clones, over 90% of them seen only once. Positively selected for CCR7, the CD45RO-negative cells used as naive CD8 cells excluded terminally differentiated effector memory CD45RA+ cells. Sequenced input: naive CD8+ T cells sorted from blood. These receptors were taken from a man between 25 and 39 years old in good health.

V and J are TRBV7-3 and TRBJ2-2; 8 bases match TRBD2. Germline CDR1 reads SGHTA; CDR2 reads FQGTGA. This CDR3 region has 19 residues. V was pared by 2 bases and J by 0 bases, with 11 bases of the junction left unmatched. CDR3 nucleotides: TGTGCCAGCAGCTTACTGGCCCGAGCGGGAGACCCGAACACCGGGGAGCTGTTTTTT. Protein sequence: CASSLLARAGDPNTGELFF.

The rearrangement uses TRBV6-5 and TRBJ1-2; D is unclear. V lost 6 bases, J lost 2 bases, and 10 bases lay in between. Germline V gives CDR1 MNHEY, CDR2 SVGAGI. There are 13 residues in the CDR3. CDR3 DNA sequence: TGTGCCAGCAGACCGGGAATCAACTATGGCTACACCTTC. Its translation is CASRPGINYGYTF.

The V gene is TRBV11-2, the J gene TRBJ2-2; TRBD2 matches at 14 bases. In germline, CDR1 is SGHAT, CDR2 FQNNGV. Trimming cost V 4 bases and J 2 bases; bases outside gene matches: 9. The CDR3 covers 19 residues. The CDR3 region is CASSSSGGLAGVNTGELFF. The CDR3 DNA reads as TGTGCCAGCAGCTCATCTGGGGGACTAGCGGGAGTCAACACCGGGGAGCTGTTTTTT.

V and J are TRBV10-1 and TRBJ2-7; 14 bases are a match to TRBD2. V gave up 3 bases and J gave up 0 bases; unmatched junction bases: 10. Germline V gene sequence: CDR1 WNHNN, CDR2 SYGVQD (reference sequence). The CDR3 sequence is 19 residues long. The CDR3 nucleotides read TGCGCCAGCAGTGACCGGGGACTAGCGGGAGTTTCGGTCTCCTACGAGCAGTACTTC. Its protein product is CASSDRGLAGVSVSYEQYF.

This clone has only a few counts. V gene TRBV4-1 combines with J gene TRBJ2-1; D remains unclear. V lost 4 bases and J 6 bases, leaving 16 bases between the germline ends. There are 15 residues in the CDR3. CDR1 is MGHRA, CDR2 YSYEKL, per germline. The CDR3 loop is CASSLLAVRVNEQFF. For the CDR3, the DNA is TGCGCCAGCAGCCTTTTGGCGGTTCGGGTCAATGAGCAGTTCTTC.

J is TRBJ2-1 and V is TRBV6-1; TRBD1 might be the D (6 bases). V lost 7 bases to trimming and J lost 2 bases, with 15 bases between them. This CDR3 is built from 15 residues. Germline-derived CDR1 and CDR2 are MNHNS and SASEGT. CDR3 loop: CASTPPRGAYNEQFF. CDR3 coding DNA: TGTGCCAGCACCCCTCCCAGGGGAGCCTACAATGAGCAGTTCTTC.

Note on this clone: This sample also contains other DNA sequences that code for the same CDR3. The chain employs TRBV27 and TRBJ2-3; D gene uncertain. Germline CDR1 MNHEY, CDR2 SMNVEV (reference sequence). This CDR3 comprises 12 residues. The V gene lost 6 bases and the J gene lost 1 base, with 5 bases spanning the gap. CDR3: CASSYGTDTQYF. As DNA, the CDR3 is TGTGCCAGCAGCTACGGCACAGATACGCAGTATTTT.

The rearrangement links TRBV29-1 to TRBJ2-2, with 7 nucleotides matching TRBD2. Germline V gives CDR1 SQVTM, CDR2 ANQGSEA. This CDR3 has 18 amino acids. V shed 8 bases, J shed 4 bases, and the junction held 22 bases outside the gene matches. This CDR3 reads CSQTVGESGTNFTGELFF. In DNA form, the CDR3 reads TGCAGCCAGACTGTGGGGGAATCCGGGACTAACTTCACCGGGGAGCTGTTTTTT.

The chain joins TRBV6-4 to TRBJ1-2, with 8 bases aligning to TRBD1. CDR3 length: 17 amino acids. Germline V gives CDR1 MRHNA, CDR2 SNTAGT. V gave up 0 bases and J gave up 1 base; unmatched junction bases: 7. The CDR3 DNA reads as TGTGCCAGCAGTGACTCGCCGCGGGACAGGAATAACTATGGCTACACCTTC. The encoded protein is CASSDSPRDRNNYGYTF.

The chain joins TRBV7-6 to TRBJ2-1; D is unresolved. This CDR3 region has 14 residues. Per germline, CDR1 SGHVS and CDR2 FNYEAQ. The V and J ends lost 5 bases and 6 bases respectively, with 14 bases between them. CDR3 nucleotide sequence: TGTGCCAGCAGCCAAGGGTGGTCGAGCAATGAGCAGTTCTTC. This encodes CASSQGWSSNEQFF. The full variable domain, rest sourced from reference TRBV7-6 and TRBJ2-1, is GAGVSQSPRYKVTKRGQDVALRCDPISGHVSLYWYRQALGQGPEFLTYFNYEAQQDKSGLPNDRFSAERPEGSISTLTIQRTEQRDSAMYRCASSQGWSSNEQFFGPGTRLTVL.

The chain links TRBV9 to TRBJ2-3, with D uncertain. The CDR3 has 14 residues. Germline V CDR1 and CDR2: SGDLS, YYNGEE. V dropped 0 bases and J dropped 2 bases, with 7 bases sitting between them. The CDR3: CASSVAGITDTQYF. The CDR3 region has the DNA TGTGCCAGCAGCGTAGCTGGTATCACAGATACGCAGTATTTT.

The table lists this clone with a few counts. The CDR3: CASNNQGLNYGYTF. CDR3 nucleotide sequence: TGTGCCAGCAACAACCAGGGGTTAAACTATGGCTACACCTTC. The J gene is TRBJ1-2, the V gene TRBV5-5; D is perhaps TRBD1 (6 bases). V lost 6 bases and J 2 bases, leaving 14 bases between the germline ends. The CDR3 is 14 amino acids. Germline CDR1 reads SGHKS; CDR2 reads YYEKEE (reference sequence).

The chain recombines TRBV2 with TRBJ2-1; TRBD2 agrees at 10 bases. Germline-derived CDR1 and CDR2 are SNHLY and FYNNEI. Trimming removed 0 bases from V and 5 bases from J; junction bases left unmatched: 7. This CDR3 region has 17 residues. DNA for the CDR3: TGTGCCAGCAGTGAAGCCCCTAGCGGGAGCGGGAACAATGAGCAGTTCTTC. It encodes CASSEAPSGSGNNEQFF.

The rearrangement joins TRBV7-9 to TRBJ2-1; possible D gene TRBD2, 5 bases. The CDR3 runs 16 residues. Between the trimmed V and J ends, which lost 8 bases and 0 bases, there was a span of 17 bases. Germline V gene data show CDR1 as SEHNR and CDR2 as FQNEAQ (reference sequence). CDR3 in DNA: TGTGCCAGCTTAGCTGGGCGGGCGAGCTCCTACAATGAGCAGTTCTTC. The encoded protein is CASLAGRASSYNEQFF.

CDR3: CASSLRINKNQPQHF. The DNA of the CDR3 is TGTGCCAGCAGCTTGCGTATAAACAAGAATCAGCCCCAGCATTTT. The V and J genes are TRBV5-6 and TRBJ1-5; D gene unclear. The CDR3 length is 15 residues. V was clipped by 1 base and J by 4 bases, with 12 bases between them. The germline V gene has CDR1 SGHDT and CDR2 YYEEEE.

This clone was detected once. V gene TRBV14 combines with J gene TRBJ2-7; D might be TRBD2 (6 bases). Germline CDR1 SGHDN, CDR2 FVKESK. CDR3 length equals 15 residues. Between the trimmed V and J ends, which lost 3 bases and 7 bases, there was a span of 19 bases. The CDR3 loop reads CASSHIPLADGEQYF. For the CDR3, the DNA is TGTGCCAGCAGCCACATCCCACTAGCCGACGGGGAGCAGTACTTC.

This clone was seen just once. The V gene is TRBV7-9, the J gene TRBJ2-3; TRBD1 might be the D (6 bases). The V end lost 6 bases, the J end lost 5 bases, and 21 bases lay between the germline ends. The CDR3 runs 16 residues. In germline, CDR1 is SEHNR, CDR2 FQNEAQ (reference sequence). The CDR3 DNA follows: TGTGCCAGCAGACCCCAACAGGGTATCGGCAAAGATACGCAGTATTTT. Translated, it gives CASRPQQGIGKDTQYF.

CDR3 loop: CASSQGHSGRGYEQFF. The CDR3 coding sequence is TGCGCCAGCAGCCAAGGGCACAGCGGGAGAGGGTATGAGCAGTTCTTC. This chain joins TRBV4-3 and TRBJ2-1; the match to TRBD2 covers 8 bases. V lost 1 base to trimming and J lost 8 bases; unmatched junction nucleotides: 10. Per the germline V gene, CDR1 is LGHNA and CDR2 is YSLEER. This CDR3 region has 16 residues.

The chain joins TRBV28 to TRBJ2-3; 8 bases match TRBD1. This CDR3 region has 16 residues. Germline V lookup: CDR1 MDHEN, CDR2 SYDVKM. The V gene end was trimmed by 5 bases and the J gene end by 3 bases; junction bases not matched to a gene: 10. The CDR3 is CASSITERTGTDTQYF. CDR3 DNA sequence: TGTGCCAGCAGTATCACCGAGAGGACAGGGACAGATACGCAGTATTTT. Full variable domain (rest looked up from reference TRBV28 and TRBJ2-3): DVKVTQSSRYLVKRTGEKVFLECVQDMDHENMFWYRQDPGLGLRLIYFSYDVKMKEKGDIPEGYSVSREKKERFSLILESASTNQTSMYLCASSITERTGTDTQYFGPGTRLTVL.

The chain carries TRBV27 and TRBJ2-1, with a weak D call TRBD1 (5 bases). Germline CDR1 and CDR2: MNHEY and SMNVEV (reference sequence). V lost 6 bases and J lost 5, with 11 bases in between. The CDR3 has 13 residues. The DNA of the CDR3 is TGTGCCAGCAGGGACAACAGGAACAATGAGCAGTTCTTC. Residues: CASRDNRNNEQFF.

The chain carries TRBV30 and TRBJ2-1; D is undetermined. V shed 4 bases and J shed 3 bases, with 10 bases lying between them. Germline V gene lookup returns CDR1 GTSNPN and CDR2 SVGIG (reference sequence). The CDR3 extends over 13 amino acids. The CDR3 spells CAWILDHYNEQFF. The DNA of the CDR3 is TGTGCCTGGATCTTGGATCACTACAATGAGCAGTTCTTC.

The gene calls are TRBV4-1 and TRBJ2-3; 8 positions agree with TRBD2. Germline V lookup: CDR1 MGHRA, CDR2 YSYEKL. The trim removed 6 bases at V and 6 bases at J, leaving 17 bases unmatched. The CDR3 covers 17 residues. This CDR3 reads CASRQLWLLAEHDTQYF. CDR3 sequence (DNA): TGCGCCAGCAGACAATTATGGCTACTAGCGGAGCACGATACGCAGTATTTT.

This clone was recorded a few times. The chain has TRBV15 and TRBJ2-1; D is perhaps TRBD1 or TRBD2 (6 bases each). CDR1 is LNHNV, CDR2 YYDKDF, per germline (reference sequence). The CDR3 sequence is 15 residues long. V lost 5 bases and J lost 9, with 20 bases in between. The CDR3 sequence: CATSPIWGAEGEQFF. The CDR3 coding sequence is TGTGCCACCAGCCCTATTTGGGGGGCGGAAGGTGAGCAGTTCTTC.

This sequence joins TRBV5-1 and TRBJ2-4; no firm D call. The CDR3 consists of 15 residues. Trimming cost V 3 bases and J 0 bases, with 10 bases left between them. Germline V gene lookup returns CDR1 SGHRS and CDR2 YFSETQ. As DNA, the CDR3 is TGCGCCAGCAGCTCAGACGCGGAAGCCAAAAACATTCAGTACTTC. Protein product: CASSSDAEAKNIQYF.

The chain is built from TRBV7-9 and TRBJ1-4; D unresolved. V lost 1 base and J 4 bases, leaving 7 bases between the germline ends. Germline CDR1 SEHNR, CDR2 FQNEAQ (reference sequence). The CDR3 contains 14 residues. This CDR3 reads CASSLVGINEKLFF. CDR3 sequence (DNA): TGTGCCAGCAGCTTAGTCGGGATTAATGAAAAACTGTTTTTT.

This clone appeared once. V is TRBV7-6 and J is TRBJ2-5; 7 bases fit TRBD2. Per the germline V gene, CDR1 is SGHVS and CDR2 is FNYEAQ. After removal of 5 bases from V and 1 base from J, the junction contained 10 bases not matched to a gene. The CDR3 sequence is 16 residues long. The CDR3 here is CASSQGGGFFQETQYF. Written as DNA, the CDR3 is TGTGCCAGCAGCCAAGGCGGGGGATTTTTCCAAGAGACCCAGTACTTC.

The chain has TRBV7-6 and TRBJ2-3, with D perhaps matching TRBD2 (5 bases). The CDR3 loop spans 14 amino acids. The germline V gene encodes CDR1 SGHVS and CDR2 FNYEAQ. The germline V and J ends were trimmed by 5 bases and 7 bases, with 16 bases remaining between them. CDR3 in amino acids: CASSQDWAQYTQYF. DNA of the CDR3: TGTGCCAGCAGCCAGGACTGGGCCCAATATACGCAGTATTTT. Variable domain in full (rest from reference TRBV7-6 and TRBJ2-3): GAGVSQSPRYKVTKRGQDVALRCDPISGHVSLYWYRQALGQGPEFLTYFNYEAQQDKSGLPNDRFSAERPEGSISTLTIQRTEQRDSAMYRCASSQDWAQYTQYFGPGTRLTVL.